The sequence of this TCR beta chain was determined in a study of beta chain features in type 1 diabetes. Whole-study results and caveats: Unsettled here was the matter of whether HLA type influences TCRB rearrangement. Comparison showed that naive, central memory and Treg TCRB repertoires appeared more similar among patients than among healthy donors.

A word on this clone: What it binds is not known.

cDNA synthesis used the whole RNA isolate, giving expressed TCRB sequences. The average output of naive, central memory and regulatory T cell samples was several million reads. Some clones are missing from TCRdb's copy, which holds only in-frame ones; the method was immunoSEQ multiplex PCR. The sample gives 150,000 to 190,000 clones, around 8.5% of which show up once; about 0.6% is in the top ten. The germline CDR1 and CDR2 sequences are SGHTS and YDEGEE. The CDR3 sequence is 15 residues long. The ends were cut back, 1 base at V and 0 bases at J, with 8 bases in the middle. What was sequenced was central memory CD4+ T cells from blood. This TCR came from a man younger than 35 in good health. V is TRBV5-8 and J is TRBJ1-5; D is uncertain. The CDR3 sequence: CASSLLTDSNQPQHF. The CDR3 DNA is TGTGCCAGCAGCTTGTTAACAGATAGCAATCAGCCCCAGCATTTT.